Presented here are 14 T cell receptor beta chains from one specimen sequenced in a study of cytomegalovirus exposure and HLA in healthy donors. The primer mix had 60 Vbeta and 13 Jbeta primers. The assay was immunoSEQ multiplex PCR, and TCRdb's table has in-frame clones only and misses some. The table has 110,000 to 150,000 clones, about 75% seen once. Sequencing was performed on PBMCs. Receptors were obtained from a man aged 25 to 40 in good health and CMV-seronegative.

Here the CDR3 reads CATSRDTSGGRSSYNEQFF. The CDR3 region has the DNA TGTGCCACCAGCAGAGATACGAGCGGGGGTCGGAGCTCCTACAATGAGCAGTTCTTC. V is TRBV15 and J is TRBJ2-1, with 8 bases fitting TRBD2. Germline loops: CDR1 LNHNV, CDR2 YYDKDF (reference sequence). The CDR3 has 19 amino acids. V shed 0 bases and J 0 bases; nucleotides not matched to a gene: 10.

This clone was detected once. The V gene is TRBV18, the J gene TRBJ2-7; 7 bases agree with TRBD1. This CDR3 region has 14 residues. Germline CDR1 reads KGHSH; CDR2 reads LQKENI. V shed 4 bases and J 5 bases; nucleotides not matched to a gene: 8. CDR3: CASSLRDSHDEQYF. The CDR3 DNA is TGTGCCAGCTCACTCCGGGACAGCCACGACGAGCAGTACTTC.

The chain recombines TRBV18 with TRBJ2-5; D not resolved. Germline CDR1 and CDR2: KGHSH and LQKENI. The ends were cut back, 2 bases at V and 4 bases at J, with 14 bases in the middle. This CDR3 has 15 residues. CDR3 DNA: TGTGCCAGCTCACCAAAGGCGAGCTCTAGAGAGACCCAGTACTTC. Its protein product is CASSPKASSRETQYF.

CDR3 loop: CASNFQETQYF. The DNA of the CDR3 is TGTGCCAGCAACTTCCAAGAGACCCAGTACTTC. V usage is TRBV2 and J usage is TRBJ2-5, with unresolved D. Deletions cut 7 bases from V and 1 base from J, with 4 bases between. CDR3 length equals 11 residues. Germline lookup yields CDR1 SNHLY and CDR2 FYNNEI. The whole variable domain, remainder taken from reference TRBV2 and TRBJ2-5, is EPEVTQTPSHQVTQMGQEVILRCVPISNHLYFYWYRQILGQKVEFLVSFYNNEISEKSEIFDDQFSVERPDGSNFTLKIRSTKLEDSAMYFCASNFQETQYFGPGTRLLVL.

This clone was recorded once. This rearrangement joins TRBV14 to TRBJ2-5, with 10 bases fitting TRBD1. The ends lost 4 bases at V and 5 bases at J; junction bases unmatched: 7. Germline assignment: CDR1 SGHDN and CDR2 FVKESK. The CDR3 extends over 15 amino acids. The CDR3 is CASSRRQGALETQYF. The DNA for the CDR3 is TGTGCCAGCAGCCGTAGACAGGGGGCGTTGGAGACCCAGTACTTC.

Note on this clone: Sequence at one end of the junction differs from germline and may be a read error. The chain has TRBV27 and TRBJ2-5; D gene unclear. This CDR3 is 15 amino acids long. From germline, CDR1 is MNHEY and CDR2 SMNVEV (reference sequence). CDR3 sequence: CASSLASHRGEAQYF. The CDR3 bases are TGTGCCAGCAGTTTAGCCAGTCACCGAGGAGAGGCCCAGTACTTC.

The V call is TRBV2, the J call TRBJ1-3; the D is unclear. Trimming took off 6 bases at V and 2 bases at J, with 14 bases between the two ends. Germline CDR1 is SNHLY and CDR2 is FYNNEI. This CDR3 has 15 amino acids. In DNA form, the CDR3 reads TGTGCCAGCAGCCCCTCTGCCGGGACTGGAAACACCATATATTTT. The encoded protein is CASSPSAGTGNTIYF.

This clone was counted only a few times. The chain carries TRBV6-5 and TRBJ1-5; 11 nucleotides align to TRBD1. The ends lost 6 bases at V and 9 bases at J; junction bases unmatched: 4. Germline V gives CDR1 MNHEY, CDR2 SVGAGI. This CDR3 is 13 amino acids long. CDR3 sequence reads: CASSGTGGRPQHF. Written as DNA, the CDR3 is TGTGCCAGCAGCGGGACAGGGGGGCGGCCCCAGCATTTT.

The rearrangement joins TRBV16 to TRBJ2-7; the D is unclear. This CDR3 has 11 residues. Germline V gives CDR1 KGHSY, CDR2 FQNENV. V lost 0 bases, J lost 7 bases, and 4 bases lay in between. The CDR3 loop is CASSQSLEQYF. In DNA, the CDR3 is TGTGCCAGCAGCCAATCACTAGAGCAGTACTTC.

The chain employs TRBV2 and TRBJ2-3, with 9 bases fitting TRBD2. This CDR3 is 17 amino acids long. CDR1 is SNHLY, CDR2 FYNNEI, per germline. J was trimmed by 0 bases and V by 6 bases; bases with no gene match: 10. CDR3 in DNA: TGTGCCAGCAGACCGACCGGGGCGGGAGGGAGCACAGATACGCAGTATTTT. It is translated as CASRPTGAGGSTDTQYF. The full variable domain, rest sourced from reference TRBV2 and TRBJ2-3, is EPEVTQTPSHQVTQMGQEVILRCVPISNHLYFYWYRQILGQKVEFLVSFYNNEISEKSEIFDDQFSVERPDGSNFTLKIRSTKLEDSAMYFCASRPTGAGGSTDTQYFGPGTRLTVL.

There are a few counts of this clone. The CDR3 region is CASSPTRDRGHGYTF. For the CDR3, the DNA is TGTGCCAGCAGCCCCACCCGGGACAGGGGACACGGCTACACCTTC. This chain connects TRBV7-2 to TRBJ1-2; 10 bases fit TRBD1. Germline-derived CDR1 and CDR2 are SGHTA and FQGNSA. The CDR3 has 15 residues. Trimming took 5 bases from V and 8 from J; bases not matched to a gene: 11.

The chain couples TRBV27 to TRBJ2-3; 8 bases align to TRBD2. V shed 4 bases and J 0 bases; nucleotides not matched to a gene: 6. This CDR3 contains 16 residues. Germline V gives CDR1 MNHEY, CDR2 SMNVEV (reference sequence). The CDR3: CASSSGGALSTDTQYF. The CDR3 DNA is TGTGCCAGCAGTTCGGGGGGGGCCCTTAGCACAGATACGCAGTATTTT.

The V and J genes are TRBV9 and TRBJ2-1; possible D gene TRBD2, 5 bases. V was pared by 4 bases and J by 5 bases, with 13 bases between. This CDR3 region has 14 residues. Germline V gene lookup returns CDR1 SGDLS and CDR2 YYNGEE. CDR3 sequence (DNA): TGTGCCAGCAGCCCCTCCTGGGAGAACAATGAGCAGTTCTTC. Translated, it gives CASSPSWENNEQFF. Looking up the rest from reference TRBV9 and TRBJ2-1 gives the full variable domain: DSGVTQTPKHLITATGQRVTLRCSPRSGDLSVYWYQQSLDQGLQFLIQYYNGEERAKGNILERFSAQQFPDLHSELNLSSLELGDSALYFCASSPSWENNEQFFGPGTRLTVL.

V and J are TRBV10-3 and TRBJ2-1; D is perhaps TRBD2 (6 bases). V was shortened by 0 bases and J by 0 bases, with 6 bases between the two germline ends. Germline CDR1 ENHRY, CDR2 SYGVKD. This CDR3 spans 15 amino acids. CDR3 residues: CAISESGGSYNEQFF. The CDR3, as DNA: TGTGCCATCAGTGAGTCGGGGGGCTCCTACAATGAGCAGTTCTTC.